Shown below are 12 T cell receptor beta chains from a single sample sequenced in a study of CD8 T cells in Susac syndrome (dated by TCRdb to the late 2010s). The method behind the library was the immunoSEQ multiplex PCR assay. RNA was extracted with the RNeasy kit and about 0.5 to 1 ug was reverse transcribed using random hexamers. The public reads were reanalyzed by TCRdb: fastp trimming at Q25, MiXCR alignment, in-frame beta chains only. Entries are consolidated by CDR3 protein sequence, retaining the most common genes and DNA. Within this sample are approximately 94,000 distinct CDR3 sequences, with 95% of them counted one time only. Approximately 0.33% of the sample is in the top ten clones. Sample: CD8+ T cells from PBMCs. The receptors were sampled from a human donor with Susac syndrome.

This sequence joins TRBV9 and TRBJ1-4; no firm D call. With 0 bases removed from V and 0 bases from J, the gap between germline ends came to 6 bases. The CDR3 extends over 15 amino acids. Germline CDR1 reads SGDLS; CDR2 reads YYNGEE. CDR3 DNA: TGTGCCAGCAGCGTAGCTACAGCAACTAATGAAAAACTGTTTTTT. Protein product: CASSVATATNEKLFF.

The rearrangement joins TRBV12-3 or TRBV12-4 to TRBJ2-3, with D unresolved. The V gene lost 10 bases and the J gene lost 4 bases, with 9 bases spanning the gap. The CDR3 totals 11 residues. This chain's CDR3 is CATGEADTQYF. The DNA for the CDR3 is TGTGCCACCGGAGAGGCAGATACGCAGTATTTT.

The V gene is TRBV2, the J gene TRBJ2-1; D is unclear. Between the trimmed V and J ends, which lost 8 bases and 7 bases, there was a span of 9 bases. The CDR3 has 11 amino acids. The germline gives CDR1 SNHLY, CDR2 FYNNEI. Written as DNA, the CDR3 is TGTGCCAGCCCCGCCCGGAATGAGCAGTTCTTC. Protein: CASPARNEQFF. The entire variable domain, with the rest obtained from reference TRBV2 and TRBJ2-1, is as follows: EPEVTQTPSHQVTQMGQEVILRCVPISNHLYFYWYRQILGQKVEFLVSFYNNEISEKSEIFDDQFSVERPDGSNFTLKIRSTKLEDSAMYFCASPARNEQFFGPGTRLTVL.

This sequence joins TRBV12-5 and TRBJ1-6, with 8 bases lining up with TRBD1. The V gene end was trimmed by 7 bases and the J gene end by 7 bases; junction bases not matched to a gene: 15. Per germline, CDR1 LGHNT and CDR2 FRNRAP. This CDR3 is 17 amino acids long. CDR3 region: CASAPDRAGEENSPLHF. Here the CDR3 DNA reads TGTGCTAGTGCTCCGGACAGGGCGGGGGAAGAGAATTCACCCCTCCACTTT.

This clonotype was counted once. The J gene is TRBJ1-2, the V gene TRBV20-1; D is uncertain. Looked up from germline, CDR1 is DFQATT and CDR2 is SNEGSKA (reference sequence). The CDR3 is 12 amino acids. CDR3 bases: TGCACCCCGGAGGATCGCATCTATGGCTACACCTTC. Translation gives CTPEDRIYGYTF.

The CDR3 nucleotides read TGTGCCAGCAGCTTTGCGGGGGGTGGCACCTACGAGCAGTACTTC. Its translation: CASSFAGGGTYEQYF. The chain combines TRBV7-2 with TRBJ2-7, with 8 bases identical to TRBD2. The V segment lost 3 bases and the J segment 2 bases; nucleotides outside the gene matches: 6. Per the germline V gene, CDR1 is SGHTA and CDR2 is FQGNSA. CDR3 size: 15 residues.

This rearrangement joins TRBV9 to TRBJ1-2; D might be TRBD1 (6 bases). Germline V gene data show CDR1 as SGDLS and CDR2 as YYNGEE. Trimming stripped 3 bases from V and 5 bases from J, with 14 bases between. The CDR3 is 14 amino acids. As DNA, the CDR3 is TGTGCCAGCAGCGGGGCAGGGGCCTGGTATGGCTACACCTTC. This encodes CASSGAGAWYGYTF.

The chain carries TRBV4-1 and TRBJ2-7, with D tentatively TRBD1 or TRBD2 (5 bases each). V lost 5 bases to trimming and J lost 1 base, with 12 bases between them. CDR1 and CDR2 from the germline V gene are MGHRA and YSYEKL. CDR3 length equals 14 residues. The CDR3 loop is CASSEGDGSYEQYF. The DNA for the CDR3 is TGCGCCAGCAGCGAAGGGGACGGGTCCTACGAGCAGTACTTC.

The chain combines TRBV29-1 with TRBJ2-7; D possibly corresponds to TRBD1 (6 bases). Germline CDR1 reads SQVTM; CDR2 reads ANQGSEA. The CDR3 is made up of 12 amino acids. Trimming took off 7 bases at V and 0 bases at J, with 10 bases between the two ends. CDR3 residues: CSATGSSYEQYF. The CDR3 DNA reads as TGCAGCGCTACAGGGTCCTCCTACGAGCAGTACTTC.

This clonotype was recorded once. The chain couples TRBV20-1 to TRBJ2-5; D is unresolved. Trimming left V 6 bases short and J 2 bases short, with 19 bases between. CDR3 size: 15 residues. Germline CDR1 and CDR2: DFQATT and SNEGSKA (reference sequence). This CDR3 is CSARRGGVYQETQYF. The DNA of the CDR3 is TGCAGTGCGAGACGCGGTGGGGTCTATCAAGAGACCCAGTACTTC.

The CDR3, as DNA: TGTGCCAGCGTCTCCGGCTATGGCTACACCTTC. Translation gives CASVSGYGYTF. This chain uses TRBV28 with TRBJ1-2; D unresolved. Trimming took off 8 bases at V and 4 bases at J, with 8 bases between the two ends. The germline V gene encodes CDR1 MDHEN and CDR2 SYDVKM. This CDR3 contains 11 residues.

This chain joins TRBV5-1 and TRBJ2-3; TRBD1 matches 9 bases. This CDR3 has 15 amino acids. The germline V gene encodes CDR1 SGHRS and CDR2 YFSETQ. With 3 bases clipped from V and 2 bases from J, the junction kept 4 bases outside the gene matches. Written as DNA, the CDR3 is TGCGCCAGCAGCTCGGGACAGGGTCTCACAGATACGCAGTATTTT. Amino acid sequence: CASSSGQGLTDTQYF.